Presented here are 3 T cell receptor beta chains from one specimen sequenced in a study of quantifying T cell responses using KT2 cells. Overall study: Reverse transcription used primers in the TCR alpha and beta constant regions.

Each cDNA got a UMI-containing oligo ligated at its 3' end. An equimolar mix of RC1.1 and RC1.2 primed the beta chain across TRBC1 and TRBC2. TCRdb independently ran MiXCR on the UMI-ligation and nested PCR reads; one entry per CDR3 protein. This table holds 40,000 to 55,000 distinct CDR3 sequences, approximately 10% found once. The specimen sequenced was PBMCs spiked with cells of the T cell clone KT2. Receptors originate from a human donor.

This chain connects TRBV13 to TRBJ1-4; weak D call: TRBD1 (5 bases). The CDR3 runs 15 residues. Per germline, CDR1 PRHDT and CDR2 FYEKMQ (reference sequence). V lost 1 base and J 8 bases, leaving 14 bases between the germline ends. CDR3 in amino acids: CASSLEARGREKLFF. The DNA for the CDR3 is TGTGCCAGCAGCTTAGAGGCACGGGGGAGAGAAAAACTGTTTTTT.

This clonotype appeared many times. Here the CDR3 reads CASSQGRSNQPQHF. Written as DNA, the CDR3 is TGTGCCAGCAGCCAAGGGAGATCTAATCAGCCCCAGCATTTT. The gene calls are TRBV3-1 and TRBJ1-5; no clear D. The germline CDR1 and CDR2 sequences are LGHDT and YNNKEL (reference sequence). The CDR3 spans 14 residues. V lost 1 base to trimming and J lost 4 bases, with 8 bases between them.

This clonotype was recorded a few times. The chain has TRBV12-3 or TRBV12-4 and TRBJ2-6; D gene unclear. Trimming cost V 2 bases and J 11 bases, with 4 bases left between them. The CDR3 consists of 11 residues. The chain's CDR3 is CASSLLDVLTF. For the CDR3, the DNA is TGTGCCAGCAGTTTACTAGACGTCCTGACTTTC.